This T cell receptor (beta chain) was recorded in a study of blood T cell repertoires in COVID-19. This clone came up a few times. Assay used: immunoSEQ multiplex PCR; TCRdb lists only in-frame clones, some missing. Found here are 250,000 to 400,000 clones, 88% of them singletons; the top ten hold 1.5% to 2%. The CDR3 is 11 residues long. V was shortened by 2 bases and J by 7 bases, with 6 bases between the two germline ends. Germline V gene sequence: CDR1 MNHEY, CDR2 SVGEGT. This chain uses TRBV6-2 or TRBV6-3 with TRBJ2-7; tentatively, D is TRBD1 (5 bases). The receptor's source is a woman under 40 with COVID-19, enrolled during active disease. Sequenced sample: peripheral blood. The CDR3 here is CASSYGAEQYF. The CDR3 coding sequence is TGTGCCAGCAGTTACGGGGCTGAGCAGTACTTC.